The 9 T cell receptor beta chains below were found in one sample sequenced in a study of cytomegalovirus exposure and HLA in healthy donors. Researchers ran the PCR with 60 Vbeta and 13 Jbeta primers. Method: immunoSEQ multiplex PCR; TCRdb's copy keeps in-frame clones and lacks some. The sample yields about 140,000 clones, almost 85% seen once. Sample: PBMCs. Source of these receptors: an older woman in good health and CMV-seropositive.

V usage is TRBV27 and J usage is TRBJ2-1, with TRBD2 matching over 12 bases. Germline V gene sequence: CDR1 MNHEY, CDR2 SMNVEV (reference sequence). This CDR3 spans 16 amino acids. The V segment lost 5 bases and the J segment 5 bases; nucleotides outside the gene matches: 7. The CDR3 bases are TGTGCCAGCAGTCCCCTGACTAGCGGGAGCCACAATGAGCAGTTCTTC. It encodes CASSPLTSGSHNEQFF.

This chain links TRBV19 with TRBJ2-7; 11 bases are shared with TRBD1. V lost 8 bases, J lost 5 bases, and 2 bases stayed unmatched. CDR1 is LNHDA and CDR2 is SQIVND in the germline V gene (reference sequence). This CDR3 is 12 amino acids long. The CDR3 spells CASGQGADEQYF. The DNA for the CDR3 is TGTGCCAGTGGACAGGGGGCGGACGAGCAGTACTTC.

V and J are TRBV27 and TRBJ2-2; 8 bases match TRBD2. Germline CDR1 is MNHEY and CDR2 is SMNVEV (reference sequence). The V segment lost 4 bases and the J segment 5 bases; nucleotides outside the gene matches: 6. The CDR3 contains 15 residues. The DNA of the CDR3 is TGTGCCAGCAGTTCGGCGGGAGGAGGGACCGGGGAGCTGTTTTTT. Translation: CASSSAGGGTGELFF.

The genes are TRBV4-3 and TRBJ2-2, with 10 bases aligning to TRBD2. Germline CDR1 reads LGHNA; CDR2 reads YSLEER. The CDR3 runs 16 residues. The V segment lost 3 bases and the J segment 2 bases; nucleotides outside the gene matches: 3. The CDR3 DNA reads TGCGCCAGCAGCCATCTAGCGGGAGCTAACACCGGGGAGCTGTTTTTT. Its protein is CASSHLAGANTGELFF.

The chain couples TRBV27 to TRBJ2-1; 12 nucleotides agree with TRBD2. Losses at the gene ends were 3 bases for V and 10 bases for J; bases not matched to a gene: 7. The germline CDR1 and CDR2 sequences are MNHEY and SMNVEV (reference sequence). There are 15 residues in the CDR3. The chain's CDR3 is CASSLVLAGGGEQFF. The CDR3 DNA is TGTGCCAGCAGTTTGGTACTAGCGGGAGGAGGGGAGCAGTTCTTC.

This clone was seen only once. V is TRBV6-1 and J is TRBJ2-2; 7 positions match TRBD1. Germline CDR1 is MNHNS and CDR2 is SASEGT. V shed 0 bases and J 6 bases; nucleotides not matched to a gene: 7. CDR3 length: 16 residues. The CDR3 loop is CASSEAGKGASGELFF. In DNA, the CDR3 is TGTGCCAGCAGTGAAGCAGGGAAGGGGGCATCCGGGGAGCTGTTTTTT.

The chain employs TRBV12-2 and TRBJ2-7; the table's D call TRBD1 went unverified against the DNA. TRBV12-2 is noted as a pseudogene. The CDR3 length is 11 residues. CDR3 nucleotide sequence: TGTGCAAGTCTCCCCAGGTACGAGCAGTACTTC. Amino acids: CASLPRYEQYF.

This clone occurred once. V and J are TRBV13 and TRBJ2-1; 11 positions agree with TRBD2. Trimming removed 1 base from V and 3 bases from J; junction bases left unmatched: 11. This CDR3 contains 19 residues. The germline gives CDR1 PRHDT, CDR2 FYEKMQ (reference sequence). The CDR3 sequence is CASSLVKASGRRYYNEQFF. CDR3 DNA: TGTGCCAGCAGCTTAGTCAAGGCTAGCGGGAGGCGTTACTACAATGAGCAGTTCTTC.

The rearrangement uses TRBV29-1 and TRBJ1-1; maybe TRBD1 (6 bases). Germline CDR1 is SQVTM and CDR2 is ANQGSEA. The CDR3 runs 12 residues. V lost 3 bases and J lost 5, with 10 bases in between. CDR3 protein: CSVDRGPTEAFF. The CDR3 DNA sequence: TGCAGCGTTGACAGGGGCCCGACTGAAGCTTTCTTT.